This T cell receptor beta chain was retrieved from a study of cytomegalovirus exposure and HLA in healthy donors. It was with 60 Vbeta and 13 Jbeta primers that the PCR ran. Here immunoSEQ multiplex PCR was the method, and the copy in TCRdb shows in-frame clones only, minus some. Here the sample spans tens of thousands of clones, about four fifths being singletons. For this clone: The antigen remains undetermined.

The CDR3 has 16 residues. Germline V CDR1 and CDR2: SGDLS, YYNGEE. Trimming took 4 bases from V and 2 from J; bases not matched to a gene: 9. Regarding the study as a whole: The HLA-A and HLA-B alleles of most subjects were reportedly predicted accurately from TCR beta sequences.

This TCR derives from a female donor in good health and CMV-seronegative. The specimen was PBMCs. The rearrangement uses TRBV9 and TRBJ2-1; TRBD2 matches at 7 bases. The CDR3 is CASSLKRGGAYNEQFF. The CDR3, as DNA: TGTGCCAGCAGCCTCAAACGGGGAGGGGCCTACAATGAGCAGTTCTTC.